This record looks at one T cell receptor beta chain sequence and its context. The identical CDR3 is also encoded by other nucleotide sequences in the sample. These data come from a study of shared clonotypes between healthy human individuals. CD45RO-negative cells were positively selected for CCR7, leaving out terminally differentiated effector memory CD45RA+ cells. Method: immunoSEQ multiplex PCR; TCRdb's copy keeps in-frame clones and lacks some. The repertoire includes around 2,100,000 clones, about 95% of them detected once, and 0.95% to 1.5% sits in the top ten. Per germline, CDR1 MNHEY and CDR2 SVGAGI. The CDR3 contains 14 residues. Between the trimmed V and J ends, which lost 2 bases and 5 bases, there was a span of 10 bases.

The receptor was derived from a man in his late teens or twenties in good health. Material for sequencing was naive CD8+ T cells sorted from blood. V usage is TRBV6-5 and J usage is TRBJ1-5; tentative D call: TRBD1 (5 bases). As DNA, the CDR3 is TGTGCCAGCAGTTACCAGGAAGGGGATCAGCCCCAGCATTTT. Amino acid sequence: CASSYQEGDQPQHF.